The T cell receptor beta chain described here comes from a study of chemoradiotherapy in HPV16-positive cancers. Data came from immunoSEQ multiplex PCR; TCRdb stores just in-frame clones and leaves some out. The sample lists 55,000 to 85,000 clones, more than 70% occurring once. Study observations and caveats: During treatment, candidate HPV-specific clones and E7-related motifs expanded in tumor.

Between the trimmed V and J ends, which lost 2 bases and 1 base, there was a span of 12 bases. Germline V gene lookup returns CDR1 ENHRY and CDR2 SYGVKD. This CDR3 spans 15 amino acids. In the case of this clone: The antigen remains unidentified.

This rearrangement joins TRBV10-3 to TRBJ2-7; a weak D match, TRBD2 (5 bases). This clonotype originated in a human donor with HPV-associated anogenital cancer. This sample comprised blood, obtained from a patient who underwent chemoradiotherapy. CDR3: CAISEGQEESYEQYF. The CDR3 DNA reads as TGTGCCATCAGTGAGGGGCAGGAGGAGTCCTACGAGCAGTACTTC.